This T cell receptor beta chain came from a study of OX40 agonist ivuxolimab in advanced cancers. With V trimmed by 8 bases and J by 4 bases, 10 bases remained unmatched. Germline CDR1 MNHNS, CDR2 SASEGT. The length of the CDR3 is 15 residues. Study-level findings and limits: The specificity for antigen of the expanded peripheral T cells was not determined.

About this clone itself: The antigen remains undetermined.

Some clones are missing from TCRdb's copy, which holds only in-frame ones; the method was immunoSEQ multiplex PCR. The sample has 90,000 to 130,000 clones; approximately 89% are singletons. The TCR originated in an adult with an advanced solid tumor such as melanoma, head and neck, liver or kidney cancer. The chain is built from TRBV6-1 and TRBJ1-5; 8 nucleotides line up with TRBD1. This material consisted of CD4+ or CD8+ T cells sorted from blood, taken in a trial of the OX40 agonist ivuxolimab. This CDR3 is CASGIGQGGNQPQHF. In DNA form, the CDR3 reads TGTGCCAGCGGGATCGGACAGGGCGGGAATCAGCCCCAGCATTTT.